The source of this T cell receptor beta chain is a study of T cell responses to AZD1222 COVID-19 vaccine (dated by TCRdb to the early 2020s). About the study as a whole: TCR sequencing covered 233 trial participants: 200 to 220 given two doses of AZD1222 and 26 given two doses of MenACWY control vaccine. Enrollment into the trials was organized by age into subgroups of 18-55, 56-69 and 70-plus years, and those subgroups contained roughly 150, 30 and 60 TCR-sequenced participants, respectively. General findings and caveats noted by the study authors: Participants were mostly white British and included more females than males, and it was suggested by the authors that clonal diversity may have been underestimated. A significant rise in spike-specific TCR breadth and depth was observed after two AZD1222 doses relative to day 0 and relative to MenACWY recipients. Vaccine-associated CD4 TCRs spanned the whole spike protein, with dominant responses in regions 160-218 and 743-854. In the small 56-69-year group, the increase in depth fell short of significance, most likely because of low power. Epitopes outside the regions mutated in the B.1.351 and B.1.1.7 variants were reportedly recognized by nearly half of the unique spike-specific TCRs. Because no day 14 peak-response samples were available, repertoires were characterized only after the peak T cell response. Conclusions about previously exposed vaccinees were limited because only six AZD1222 recipients were SARS-CoV-2 seropositive at baseline.

Here V drops 5 bases and J drops 8 bases, and the junction holds 9 bases not matched to any gene. Per the germline V gene, SGHTA is the CDR1 and FQGNSA is the CDR2. The CDR3 covers 15 residues, taking in both the cysteine and the phenylalanine. The DNA shown is the 45-base CDR3, in frame from base 1. The CDR3 regions of human TCRbeta chains were analyzed by immunosequencing. In the source study's methods: Repertoire TCRs were checked for matches against a reference library of SARS-CoV-2-specific TCRs that had been generated using the MIRA antigen-specificity platform. Breadth was defined as the fraction of unique TCRs that were SARS-CoV-2-associated. Depth was defined as the fraction of total T cells that were SARS-CoV-2-associated. Using the MIRA data, each spike-specific TCR was assigned both to the spike region to which the TCR was reactive and to a CD4 or CD8 class. Log10-transformed breadth and depth values were compared by one-way ANOVA with Sidak's multiple comparisons tests. TCRdb carries this immuneACCESS record with in-frame sequences only. Its versions omit some clonotypes, under half of them owing to an unresolved V gene in the studies checked, with the rest unexplained. The D gene and trimming were derived from the DNA, and the V and J assignments and clone size from that table. The sample table shows about 96,000 clones, and 90% to 95% are seen once. 4% to 6% of the sample is taken by the ten largest.

What the time point label conveys for this sample: baseline before first vaccination. The sample's treatment or condition label, decoded: meningococcal conjugate vaccine given as trial control. Vaccinee samples came from UK trials COV001 and COV002, including a single-blind randomized controlled phase 2/3 trial of AZD1222 (ChAdOx1 nCoV-19) in healthy adults. For TCRbeta chain sequencing, PBMC samples from trial participants were taken at day 0 and at day 28 after the second dose. About this clone itself: Its specific antigen is unknown. It has no much larger one-base neighbor in the sample; base qualities were not kept.

The sequence joins TRBV7-2 to TRBJ2-1; 10 bases in the junction line up with TRBD2. This clonotype was obtained from an adult in good health. Sequencing was performed on peripheral blood, taken on day 0 of MenACWY control vaccination. CDR3 region: CASSTTSGTWDEQFF. The base sequence is TGTGCCAGCAGCACCACTAGCGGGACTTGGGATGAGCAGTTCTTC.